A single sample is the source of the 29 T cell receptor beta chains below, sequenced in a study of blood T cell repertoires in COVID-19. Clones were sequenced by immunoSEQ multiplex PCR, and TCRdb holds only the in-frame ones, with some missing. The data show 250,000 or so clones, 85% seen once. Sequencing was performed on PBMCs or T cells enriched from blood (not recorded which). The receptors here all came from a woman aged 45 to 65 who had been exposed to COVID-19.

The chain combines TRBV5-5 with TRBJ2-3, with 8 bases fitting TRBD2. Germline assignment: CDR1 SGHKS and CDR2 YYEKEE (reference sequence). V lost 0 bases and J lost 4; bases outside the gene matches: 7. CDR3 length: 16 residues. The DNA of the CDR3 is TGTGCCAGCAGCTTGGAAGCGGGGGTTTGGGCAGATACGCAGTATTTT. It translates to CASSLEAGVWADTQYF.

The chain links TRBV18 to TRBJ2-7; 8 bases match TRBD2. CDR1 is KGHSH, CDR2 LQKENI, per germline. The length of the CDR3 is 15 residues. V dropped 2 bases and J dropped 3; count of bases not matched to a gene: 6. The CDR3 here is CASSPSGGGVYEQYF. The CDR3 region has the DNA TGTGCCAGCTCACCAAGCGGGGGTGGAGTCTACGAGCAGTACTTC.

The genes are TRBV7-9 and TRBJ1-1; 11 bases are shared with TRBD1. The junction had 11 bases not matched to a gene; V was cut back by 3 bases and J by 5 bases. Germline V lookup: CDR1 SEHNR, CDR2 FQNEAQ (reference sequence). This CDR3 has 17 residues. CDR3 bases: TGTGCCAGCAGCTTGGGGCCCCCTGGGGACAGGGGGACTGAAGCTTTCTTT. This codes for CASSLGPPGDRGTEAFF.

The genes are TRBV19 and TRBJ2-1, with 9 bases lining up with TRBD1. The CDR3 sequence is 14 residues long. CDR1 and CDR2 from the germline V gene are LNHDA and SQIVND (reference sequence). V was pared by 7 bases and J by 4 bases, with 5 bases of the junction left unmatched. The CDR3: CASNGQGRYNEQFF. CDR3 DNA: TGTGCCAGTAACGGACAGGGGAGGTACAATGAGCAGTTCTTC.

The chain employs TRBV30 and TRBJ2-7; 8 bases align to TRBD2. V gave up 4 bases and J gave up 0 bases; unmatched junction bases: 20. The CDR3 has 19 residues. Germline CDR1 is GTSNPN and CDR2 is SVGIG (reference sequence). For the CDR3, the DNA is TGTGCCTGGACCTCGTTCGCGGCGGGGGGCCATTCCTCCTCCTACGAGCAGTACTTC. It specifies CAWTSFAAGGHSSSYEQYF. Full variable domain (outside the CDR3, taken from reference TRBV30 and TRBJ2-7): SQTIHQWPATLVQPVGSPLSLECTVEGTSNPNLYWYRQAAGRGLQLLFYSVGIGQISSEVPQNLSASRPQDRQFILSSKKLLLSDSGFYLCAWTSFAAGGHSSSYEQYFGPGTRLTVT.

The chain couples TRBV18 to TRBJ1-5; D gene unclear. The germline V gene encodes CDR1 KGHSH and CDR2 LQKENI. Trimming removed 2 bases at V and 2 bases at J, with 10 bases between. The CDR3 is made up of 15 amino acids. This CDR3 reads CASSPDNHGNQPQHF. Here the CDR3 DNA reads TGTGCCAGCTCACCAGACAACCATGGCAATCAGCCCCAGCATTTT. Full variable domain (outside the CDR3, taken from reference TRBV18 and TRBJ1-5): NAGVMQNPRHLVRRRGQEARLRCSPMKGHSHVYWYRQLPEEGLKFMVYLQKENIIDESGMPKERFSAEFPKEGPSILRIQQVVRGDSAAYFCASSPDNHGNQPQHFGDGTRLSIL.

The chain recombines TRBV18 with TRBJ2-3, with 10 bases that match TRBD2. The CDR3 consists of 16 residues. Germline CDR1 reads KGHSH; CDR2 reads LQKENI. With 1 base clipped from V and 1 base from J, the junction kept 2 bases outside the gene matches. CDR3 sequence (DNA): TGTGCCAGCTCACCACGAAGCGGGGGGGGCACAGATACGCAGTATTTT. Translation: CASSPRSGGGTDTQYF.

For this clone: Within the sample, other DNA sequences also encode this same CDR3. The chain links TRBV28 to TRBJ1-1, with D perhaps TRBD1 (6 bases). The CDR3 is made up of 14 amino acids. Germline CDR1 is MDHEN and CDR2 is SYDVKM. V was shortened by 5 bases and J by 2 bases, with 12 bases between the two germline ends. The CDR3 loop is CASSPGQLNTEAFF. CDR3 nucleotide sequence: TGTGCCAGCAGTCCCGGACAGCTCAACACTGAAGCTTTCTTT.

This clone was seen only once. This chain connects TRBV5-6 to TRBJ1-1; perhaps TRBD1 as D (5 bases). V was pared by 4 bases and J by 5 bases, with 18 bases between. The CDR3 is made up of 15 amino acids. The germline CDR1 and CDR2 sequences are SGHDT and YYEEEE. Written as DNA, the CDR3 is TGTGCCAGCAGCCCTGCGAGGCAGGGTTGGACTGAAGCTTTCTTT. Amino acid sequence: CASSPARQGWTEAFF.

This clone occurred once. The chain combines TRBV7-9 with TRBJ2-7; TRBD1 agrees at 8 bases. Germline trimming cut 5 bases from V and 6 bases from J; bases unmatched to any gene: 12. CDR1 is SEHNR, CDR2 FQNEAQ, per germline (reference sequence). The CDR3 covers 15 residues. The CDR3 region has the DNA TGTGCCAGCAGCGTCCCTGGGGGACAGGTCACCGAGCAGTACTTC. This gives the protein CASSVPGGQVTEQYF.

The rearrangement links TRBV11-2 to TRBJ2-2, with a possible D match to TRBD1 (5 bases). This CDR3 spans 15 amino acids. V was cut by 5 bases and J by 6 bases, with 16 bases left in between. Germline values: CDR1 SGHAT, CDR2 FQNNGV. The chain's CDR3 is CASSLQPQGAGELFF. The CDR3, as DNA: TGTGCCAGCAGCCTCCAACCGCAAGGGGCCGGGGAGCTGTTTTTT.

This clone was seen just once. This chain links TRBV5-4 with TRBJ1-1; D not certain. This CDR3 has 14 residues. V was pared by 6 bases and J by 3 bases, with 15 bases between. Germline assignment: CDR1 SGHNT and CDR2 YYREEE (reference sequence). The DNA of the CDR3 is TGTGCCAGCAACTCCATAGCTGGTGACACTGAAGCTTTCTTT. Translation: CASNSIAGDTEAFF.

Concerning this clone itself: The same CDR3 can be traced to other DNA sequences in this sample. The rearrangement links TRBV5-1 to TRBJ2-3; 8 positions agree with TRBD2. Unmatched junction bases numbered 5, after V lost 0 bases and J lost 2 bases. This CDR3 is 16 amino acids long. Germline loops: CDR1 SGHRS, CDR2 YFSETQ. The CDR3 nucleotides read TGCGCCAGCAGCTTGGGTGGCGGGGGGACCACAGATACGCAGTATTTT. Encoded protein: CASSLGGGGTTDTQYF.

J is TRBJ2-1 and V is TRBV6-5; 10 bases are shared with TRBD1. Germline assignment: CDR1 MNHEY and CDR2 SVGAGI. V gave up 8 bases and J gave up 8 bases; unmatched junction bases: 9. The CDR3 spans 14 residues. Written as DNA, the CDR3 is TGTGCCAGCGGAAGGACAGGGGGATTGGATGAGCAGTTCTTC. It codes for CASGRTGGLDEQFF.

V and J are TRBV11-2 and TRBJ2-1; TRBD2 matches at 13 bases. CDR1 and CDR2 (germline): SGHAT, FQNNGV. After removal of 5 bases from V and 9 bases from J, the junction contained 10 bases not matched to a gene. CDR3 size: 16 residues. In DNA, the CDR3 is TGTGCCAGCAGCCTCGGACTAGCGGGAGAGTACGGTGAGCAGTTCTTC. Translating it yields CASSLGLAGEYGEQFF.

This chain joins TRBV5-4 and TRBJ2-7; 10 positions match TRBD1. The CDR3 totals 15 residues. V lost 4 bases, J lost 3 bases, and 7 bases stayed unmatched. Germline V CDR1 and CDR2: SGHNT, YYREEE (reference sequence). As DNA, the CDR3 is TGTGCCAGCAGCCTGGCGACAGGGGGCTTCTACGAGCAGTACTTC. This encodes CASSLATGGFYEQYF. The whole variable domain, remainder taken from reference TRBV5-4 and TRBJ2-7, is ETGVTQSPTHLIKTRGQQVTLRCSSQSGHNTVSWYQQALGQGPQFIFQYYREEENGRGNFPPRFSGLQFPNYSSELNVNALELDDSALYLCASSLATGGFYEQYFGPGTRLTVT.

This chain connects TRBV18 to TRBJ2-1; 9 nucleotides line up with TRBD1. Unmatched junction bases numbered 3, after V lost 0 bases and J lost 6 bases. The germline V gene encodes CDR1 KGHSH and CDR2 LQKENI. The CDR3 is 15 amino acids. CDR3 coding DNA: TGTGCCAGCTCACCACCGGGACAGGGATCCAATGAGCAGTTCTTC. As protein: CASSPPGQGSNEQFF.

On this clone itself: Other DNA sequences within the sample encode an identical CDR3. V is TRBV2 and J is TRBJ1-3; no reliable D call. The V end lost 1 base, the J end lost 0 bases, and 7 bases lay between the germline ends. This CDR3 has 15 amino acids. CDR1 and CDR2 (germline): SNHLY, FYNNEI. The CDR3: CASSEGSSSGNTIYF. The CDR3 nucleotides read TGTGCCAGCAGTGAAGGGAGCAGCTCTGGAAACACCATATATTTT.

V is TRBV5-1 and J is TRBJ2-1; the match to TRBD2 covers 10 bases. Germline CDR1 reads SGHRS; CDR2 reads YFSETQ. The junction had 7 bases not matched to a gene; V was cut back by 4 bases and J by 9 bases. The CDR3 totals 14 residues. In DNA, the CDR3 is TGCGCCAGCAGCACCAGCCGACTAGCGGGTGAGCAGTTCTTC. Residues: CASSTSRLAGEQFF. The whole variable domain, filled in from reference TRBV5-1 and TRBJ2-1, reads KAGVTQTPRYLIKTRGQQVTLSCSPISGHRSVSWYQQTPGQGLQFLFEYFSETQRNKGNFPGRFSGRQFSNSRSEMNVSTLELGDSALYLCASSTSRLAGEQFFGPGTRLTVL.

The J gene is TRBJ2-7, the V gene TRBV7-2, with D possibly TRBD2 on 6 matching bases. Germline CDR1 reads SGHTA; CDR2 reads FQGNSA. The CDR3 extends over 13 amino acids. V gave up 5 bases and J gave up 4 bases, with 12 bases separating them. The CDR3: CASSAGLLYEQYF. CDR3 DNA: TGTGCCAGCAGCGCGGGACTTCTATACGAGCAGTACTTC.

The V gene is TRBV28, the J gene TRBJ2-2; the D gene is possibly TRBD2 (5 bases). Trimming left V 6 bases short and J 6 bases short, with 20 bases between. CDR1 MDHEN and CDR2 SYDVKM come from the germline V gene. CDR3 size: 16 residues. CDR3 nucleotides: TGTGCCAGCAGCCCTCCCGGGAAGGTGGTCCCCGGGGAGCTGTTTTTT. It specifies CASSPPGKVVPGELFF.

This clone was found once. The V and J genes are TRBV3-1 (or the pseudogene TRBV3-2) and TRBJ1-1, with D tentatively TRBD1 (6 bases). CDR1 is LGHDT and CDR2 is YNNKEL in the germline V gene (reference sequence). CDR3 length equals 16 residues. Trimming cost V 1 base and J 10 bases, with 22 bases left between them. The CDR3 DNA follows: TGTGCCAGCAGCCAAGCGGGAGGACAGACCCCCCCCGGAGCTTTCTTT. Its translation: CASSQAGGQTPPGAFF.

This clone came up once. CDR3 nucleotides: TGCGCCAGCTCCCCTAGCGGAACAGATACGCAGTATTTT. Protein sequence: CASSPSGTDTQYF. This chain joins TRBV5-1 and TRBJ2-3, with TRBD2 matching over 7 bases. Germline V gene data show CDR1 as SGHRS and CDR2 as YFSETQ. V was pared by 7 bases and J by 3 bases, with 5 bases of the junction left unmatched. The CDR3 length is 13 residues.

The chain combines TRBV7-2 with TRBJ1-2, with 9 bases matching TRBD1. In germline, CDR1 is SGHTA, CDR2 FQGNSA. The trim removed 5 bases at V and 7 bases at J, leaving 8 bases unmatched. This CDR3 is 14 amino acids long. The chain's CDR3 is CASSPRGQGGGYTF. The CDR3 DNA is TGTGCCAGCAGCCCGAGGGGACAGGGTGGTGGCTACACCTTC.

This clone was counted between two and nine times. The rearrangement links TRBV9 to TRBJ1-2, with 8 nucleotides matching TRBD1. CDR1 is SGDLS and CDR2 is YYNGEE in the germline V gene. J gave up 6 bases and V 4 bases, and 14 bases lay outside the gene matches. The CDR3 sequence is 16 residues long. The CDR3 protein is CASSPRSQGAGDGYTF. The CDR3 region has the DNA TGTGCCAGCAGCCCAAGATCGCAGGGGGCTGGGGATGGCTACACCTTC. Full variable domain (missing parts from reference TRBV9 and TRBJ1-2): DSGVTQTPKHLITATGQRVTLRCSPRSGDLSVYWYQQSLDQGLQFLIQYYNGEERAKGNILERFSAQQFPDLHSELNLSSLELGDSALYFCASSPRSQGAGDGYTFGSGTRLTVV.

This clone was observed a handful of times. V is TRBV19 and J is TRBJ2-1; TRBD2 matches 7 bases. Germline lookup yields CDR1 LNHDA and CDR2 SQIVND (reference sequence). This CDR3 spans 16 amino acids. Trimming at V came to 7 bases and at J to 3 bases, leaving 12 bases not matched to a gene. The CDR3 DNA is TGTGCCAGTATTTCTACCGGGACTAAGGGCTACAATGAGCAGTTCTTC. Residues: CASISTGTKGYNEQFF.

The rearrangement joins TRBV7-9 to TRBJ2-7; D is possibly TRBD2 (6 bases). CDR3 length equals 17 residues. The germline V gene has CDR1 SEHNR and CDR2 FQNEAQ (reference sequence). V lost 4 bases and J 5 bases, leaving 24 bases between the germline ends. CDR3 coding DNA: TGTGCCAGCAGCTCCAGGAGTCTAGCGACTGCGGGAAACGAGCAGTACTTC. Translation: CASSSRSLATAGNEQYF.

V and J are TRBV25-1 and TRBJ2-5; 9 bases map to TRBD2. Germline V lookup: CDR1 MGHDK, CDR2 SYGVNS. V lost 5 bases, J lost 3 bases, and 4 bases stayed unmatched. This CDR3 has 14 residues. As DNA, the CDR3 is TGTGCCAGCAGTTGGTCTAGCGGGGAAGAGACCCAGTACTTC. Residues: CASSWSSGEETQYF.

The chain links TRBV19 to TRBJ1-5, with D perhaps matching TRBD1 (5 bases). The CDR3 totals 17 residues. CDR1 LNHDA and CDR2 SQIVND come from the germline V gene (reference sequence). V was pared by 9 bases and J by 1 base, with 22 bases between. The CDR3 spells CASMQKPGGVSNQPQHF. Here the CDR3 DNA reads TGTGCCAGCATGCAGAAACCAGGAGGGGTAAGCAATCAGCCCCAGCATTTT.